The rows below give T cell receptor beta chains drawn from one sample of a study of cytomegalovirus exposure and HLA in healthy donors. Sequencing was performed with immunoSEQ multiplex PCR; in TCRdb, only in-frame clones are kept and a portion is missing. The sample lists roughly 120,000 clones; 15% were seen once. Sequencing was performed on PBMCs. The receptor set was obtained from a woman aged 18-35 years in good health and CMV-seronegative. Both conserved end residues are part of each CDR3. The order of the fields is CDR3 length, J gene, clone size, D gene, V gene, CDR3 DNA, CDR3 protein. A D gene is named only where the DNA matches it firmly. For some rows the clone size is stated as once, few or many, or as a class when expanded; others skip it.

16,TRBJ2-7,few,TRBD2,TRBV28,TGTGCCAGCAGTTTATTAGGGGCTAGCGGGATCTACGAGCAGTACTTC,CASSLLGASGIYEQYF
17,TRBJ2-7,-,-,TRBV5-6,TGTGCCAGCAGCTCCACCCCTGGAAGGGGGAGCTCCTACGAGCAGTACTTC,CASSSTPGRGSSYEQYF
14,TRBJ1-2,-,TRBD1,TRBV6-5,TGTGCCAGCAGTACCGACAGGGAAGTGAGGGGCTACACCTTC,CASSTDREVRGYTF
17,TRBJ1-5,-,TRBD1,TRBV28,TGTGCCAGCAGCCTCCCGGGCCAGGGGGATTACAATCAGCCCCAGCATTTT,CASSLPGQGDYNQPQHF
17,TRBJ2-2,few,-,TRBV30,TGTGCCTGGAGTGTTTGGGGCAGGTTAATAGACACCGGGGAGCTGTTTTTT,CAWSVWGRLIDTGELFF
14,TRBJ1-2,-,TRBD1,TRBV10-3,TGTGCCTCGGGACAGGGGGCAGGCAACTATGGCTACACCTTC,CASGQGAGNYGYTF
14,TRBJ1-4,-,-,TRBV25-1,TGTGCCAGCAATGACTCGCCGGTTAATGAAAAACTGTTTTTT,CASNDSPVNEKLFF
15,TRBJ1-5,-,-,TRBV19,TGTGCCAGCGGCGCGCGGTCTCGGGGGGCACAGCCCCAGCATTTT,CASGARSRGAQPQHF
14,TRBJ2-7,-,TRBD2,TRBV5-1,TGCGCCAGCGCCCCCGGGACTAGCGGGATGGAGCAGTACTTC,CASAPGTSGMEQYF
15,TRBJ2-7,few,TRBD2,TRBV2,TGTGCCAGCAGTCGACGACTAGCGGTCTCCTACGAGCAGTACTTC,CASSRRLAVSYEQYF
15,TRBJ1-1,-,-,TRBV28,TGTGCCAGCAGACTATCGACAGACCTGAACACTGAAGCTTTCTTT,CASRLSTDLNTEAFF
14,TRBJ1-1,few,-,TRBV21-1,TGTGCCAGCAGCACCCACAGGGGGCGAACTGAAGCTTTCTTT,CASSTHRGRTEAFF
13,TRBJ1-1,-,-,TRBV6-5,TGTGCCAGCAGTTACGGTGAGGGCACTGAAGCTTTCTTT,CASSYGEGTEAFF
19,TRBJ2-5,few,TRBD2,TRBV7-2,TGTGCCAGCAGCCAGGGGTGGGCTAGCGGGAGGTCGTACCAAGAGACCCAGTACTTC,CASSQGWASGRSYQETQYF
14,TRBJ2-7,few,-,TRBV28,TGTGCCAGCAGTCCGAGCGGAACTACCTACGAGCAGTACTTC,CASSPSGTTYEQYF
17,TRBJ2-7,-,TRBD2,TRBV27,TGTGCCAGCAGTTTAAGAGCGGGAGACCCCCTGGGGTACGAGCAGTACTTC,CASSLRAGDPLGYEQYF
14,TRBJ2-3,-,TRBD2,TRBV9,TGTGCCAGCAGCGCCGGGGGGGCCCAAGATACGCAGTATTTT,CASSAGGAQDTQYF
12,TRBJ2-5,-,-,TRBV5-1,TGCGCCAGCATCGGAGGGGAAGAGACCCAGTACTTC,CASIGGEETQYF
15,TRBJ2-6,few,-,TRBV29-1,TGCAGCGTTGCCCAGGGGTCCCTAGGGGCCAACGTCCTGACTTTC,CSVAQGSLGANVLTF
15,TRBJ1-5,few,-,TRBV4-1,TGCGCCAGCAGCTGGGTATTGGGGGCGGGCCAGCCCCAGCATTTT,CASSWVLGAGQPQHF
13,TRBJ2-7,-,-,TRBV6-1,TGTGCCAGCAGTGCCACAGGAACCTACGAGCAGTACTTC,CASSATGTYEQYF
13,TRBJ2-5,few,-,TRBV5-6,TGTGCCACCAGTGTGGGGCCACAAGAGACCCAGTACTTC,CATSVGPQETQYF
14,TRBJ2-7,-,-,TRBV7-2,TGTGCCAGCAGCCTCCGGCGGGGAACCTACGAGCAGTACTTC,CASSLRRGTYEQYF
14,TRBJ1-1,-,TRBD1,TRBV19,TGTGCCAGTACCACGGGACAGCTGAACACTGAAGCTTTCTTT,CASTTGQLNTEAFF
17,TRBJ2-5,-,TRBD2,TRBV28,TGTGCCAGCAGTTTAACTAGCGGGGGAGAAGCGCAGTGGACCCAGTACTTC,CASSLTSGGEAQWTQYF
16,TRBJ2-2,few,TRBD2,TRBV5-4,TGTGCCAGCAGCACCCCTAGCGGGGGAAACACCGGGGAGCTGTTTTTT,CASSTPSGGNTGELFF
16,TRBJ2-2,-,-,TRBV9,TGTGCCAGCAGCGTGGGGAGGCTACCGAACACCGGGGAGCTGTTTTTT,CASSVGRLPNTGELFF
15,TRBJ2-7,-,TRBD2,TRBV5-1,TGCGCCAGCAGCTTGGCTAGCGGGGCGTCCTACGAGCAGTACTTC,CASSLASGASYEQYF
15,TRBJ2-1,-,TRBD2,TRBV5-1,TGCGCCACCGGGACTAGCGGGAGCTCCTACAATGAGCAGTTCTTC,CATGTSGSSYNEQFF
15,TRBJ2-7,-,TRBD1,TRBV7-9,TGTGCCAGCAGCCGACAGGGGGGACCCTCCTACGAGCAGTACTTC,CASSRQGGPSYEQYF
17,TRBJ2-1,few,-,TRBV27,TGTGCCAGCAGATTAAGGGTAGCGGCGGGCACCTACAATGAGCAGTTCTTC,CASRLRVAAGTYNEQFF
18,TRBJ2-2,-,TRBD1,TRBV4-1,TGCGCCAGCAGCCAACCAATCCGGGACAGGGCGAACACCGGGGAGCTGTTTTTT,CASSQPIRDRANTGELFF
16,TRBJ1-5,many,-,TRBV15,TGTGCCACCAGCGGTCAGGGGAGTCGAGGCAATCAGCCCCAGCATTTT,CATSGQGSRGNQPQHF
18,TRBJ2-2,-,TRBD2,TRBV5-4,TGTGCCAGCAGCCCGGGACTAGCGGGAAATCGGAACACCGGGGAGCTGTTTTTT,CASSPGLAGNRNTGELFF
17,TRBJ1-2,-,TRBD1,TRBV28,TGTGCCAGCAGTCCGGGACAGGGGGCGACGAAGGACTATGGCTACACCTTC,CASSPGQGATKDYGYTF
15,TRBJ1-5,-,-,TRBV6-1,TGTGCCAGCAGTGAAGTGGGGACATTCAATCAGCCCCAGCATTTT,CASSEVGTFNQPQHF